This is a list of T cell receptor beta chains from one sample in a study of blood T cell repertoires in COVID-19. TCRdb's table, derived via immunoSEQ multiplex PCR, lists solely in-frame clones and lacks some. Among a few hundred thousand clones listed, nearly 90% were seen once. Source material: PBMCs or T cells enriched from blood (not recorded which). The receptors derive from a woman aged 25 to 39 who had recovered from COVID-19. The conserved cysteine and the conserved F or W are not part of the CDR3 here. The D gene is left open where the match is weak.

j_call,v_call,d_call,cdr3_aa
TRBJ1-4,TRBV4-2,NA,ASSQDTGSNEKLF
TRBJ2-1,TRBV29-1,NA,SVEYPRGRDEQF
TRBJ2-3,TRBV9,NA,ASSVVGTSTDTQY
TRBJ1-1,TRBV7-8,NA,ASSFTIMNTEAF
TRBJ2-1,TRBV2,NA,ASSVRLALSYNEQF
TRBJ2-1,TRBV6-2/TRBV6-3,TRBD2,ASSTRGLAGREQF
TRBJ1-2,TRBV7-9,TRBD1,AITGTAHPNYGYT
TRBJ1-5,TRBV15,NA,ATSLYSNQPQH
TRBJ1-2,TRBV30,NA,AWSVLGHGVAGYT
TRBJ2-1,TRBV11-2,NA,ASSLVRASSYNEQF
TRBJ1-4,TRBV5-1,NA,ASSLVPSEYREKLF
TRBJ2-1,TRBV5-4,NA,ASSLSLANEQF
TRBJ1-1,TRBV29-1,TRBD1,SVEGGNTEAF
TRBJ1-2,TRBV27,TRBD1,ASGRGDSYYGYT
TRBJ2-3,TRBV6-5,TRBD2,ASRRGEDTQY
TRBJ1-2,TRBV19,TRBD1,ASSIRGQNYGYT
TRBJ2-5,TRBV5-6,NA,ASSQPWYGRGETQY
TRBJ1-6,TRBV5-1,NA,ASSLAAGDNSPLH
TRBJ2-2,TRBV5-6,NA,ASSGRGAVTGELF
TRBJ1-1,TRBV5-1,NA,ASSLGTLREAF
TRBJ1-2,TRBV5-4,TRBD1,ASSLRDREIYGYT
TRBJ1-1,TRBV12-3/TRBV12-4,NA,ASSQYTEAF
TRBJ1-4,TRBV30,NA,AGNTYNEKLF
TRBJ1-2,TRBV9,NA,ASSVEGLYGYT
TRBJ1-1,TRBV3-1/TRBV3-2,NA,ASSYGQANTEAF
TRBJ1-5,TRBV6-5,NA,ASSYSSGGRQPQH